This is a list of T cell receptor beta chains from one sample in a study of PD-1 blockade in classical Hodgkin lymphoma. TCRdb's copy holds only in-frame clones and misses some; the assay was immunoSEQ multiplex PCR. This sample has about 25,000 clones, with about 80% found just once. The specimen comprised peripheral blood mononuclear cells (PBMCs), sampled before the fourth cycle of nivolumab. The receptors come from a human donor with classical Hodgkin lymphoma. The CDR3 runs from the conserved cysteine through the conserved F or W. The D gene is left open where the match is weak. Clone size appears in some rows only: once, few, many, or a class for an expanded clone.

J gene | D gene | CDR3 length | clone size | V gene | CDR3 protein | CDR3 DNA
TRBJ2-2 | - | 16 | - | TRBV4-3 | CASSQESRAQTGELFF | TGCGCCAGCAGCCAAGAGAGCCGCGCTCAAACCGGGGAGCTGTTTTTT
TRBJ2-3 | TRBD2 | 16 | once | TRBV10-3 | CAIKSSGTPSTDTQYF | TGTGCCATCAAGTCTAGCGGGACCCCTAGCACAGATACGCAGTATTTT
TRBJ2-5 | - | 15 | few | TRBV28 | CASSSALQEQETQYF | TGTGCCAGCAGTTCGGCGCTTCAGGAGCAAGAGACCCAGTACTTC
TRBJ2-7 | - | 14 | - | TRBV28 | CASSPLRDVVEQYF | TGTGCCAGCAGTCCATTGAGGGACGTCGTGGAGCAGTACTTC
TRBJ2-1 | - | 11 | - | TRBV29-1 | CSLVGDNEQFF | TGCAGCTTGGTGGGAGACAATGAGCAGTTCTTC
TRBJ1-3 | - | 15 | - | TRBV9 | CASSVEGNSGNTIYF | TGTGCCAGCAGCGTAGAGGGTAACTCTGGAAACACCATATATTTT
TRBJ2-2 | - | 13 | - | TRBV29-1 | CSVAEPVPGELFF | TGCAGCGTTGCTGAGCCAGTCCCCGGGGAGCTGTTTTTT
TRBJ2-3 | TRBD1 | 15 | - | TRBV13 | CASSFSTGGTDTQYF | TGTGCCAGCAGCTTCTCGACAGGGGGCACAGATACGCAGTATTTT
TRBJ1-2 | - | 14 | - | TRBV7-2 | CASSLRGANYGYTF | TGTGCCAGCAGCTTAAGGGGGGCTAACTATGGCTACACCTTC
TRBJ2-7 | - | 16 | - | TRBV13 | CASSSKRRLGGSEQYF | TGTGCCAGCAGCTCTAAACGGCGGCTAGGCGGCAGCGAGCAGTACTTC
TRBJ2-1 | TRBD2 | 22 | - | TRBV4-2 | CASSQNPLYGLAEYTIRNEQFF | TGTGCCAGCAGCCAAAATCCGCTTTACGGACTAGCGGAGTACACCATCAGGAATGAGCAGTTCTTC
TRBJ2-7 | - | 12 | - | TRBV5-6 | CASSLRQLEQYF | TGTGCCAGCAGCCTGCGACAGCTGGAGCAGTACTTC
TRBJ2-7 | TRBD2 | 16 | - | TRBV6-5 | CASSYFGAGGGYEQYF | TGTGCCAGCAGTTACTTTGGAGCGGGAGGAGGCTACGAGCAGTACTTC
TRBJ1-2 | - | 14 | - | TRBV19 | CASRTGHMNYGYTF | TGTGCCAGTAGGACGGGACATATGAACTATGGCTACACCTTC
TRBJ2-6 | - | 16 | once | TRBV19 | CASSTSGTSWANVLTF | TGTGCCAGTAGTACGTCGGGGACCAGCTGGGCCAACGTCCTGACTTTC
TRBJ2-7 | TRBD1 | 15 | - | TRBV7-9 | CASSSRTGGSYEQYF | TGTGCCAGCAGCTCAAGGACAGGGGGCTCCTACGAGCAGTACTTC
TRBJ2-7 | TRBD1 | 16 | - | TRBV11-2 | CASSLDIGTGGSEQYF | TGTGCCAGCAGCTTAGATATCGGGACAGGCGGTTCCGAGCAGTACTTC
TRBJ1-2 | TRBD1 | 13 | - | TRBV19 | CATNRGQDYGYTF | TGTGCCACCAACCGAGGACAGGACTATGGCTACACCTTC
TRBJ1-2 | TRBD1 | 15 | - | TRBV28 | CASGPRRTGAYGYTF | TGTGCCAGCGGACCAAGGAGGACAGGGGCCTATGGCTACACCTTC
TRBJ1-2 | - | 14 | - | TRBV5-1 | CASSEAGGLRGYTF | TGCGCCAGCAGCGAGGCAGGAGGGTTGAGAGGCTACACCTTC
TRBJ2-7 | TRBD2 | 14 | - | TRBV15 | CATSSGLAAGGQYF | TGTGCCACCAGCAGCGGACTAGCGGCGGGGGGGCAGTACTTC
TRBJ1-4 | - | 16 | few | TRBV7-9 | CASSLAGHRGDEKLFF | TGTGCCAGCAGCTTAGCCGGACATCGGGGGGATGAAAAACTGTTTTTT
TRBJ2-2 | - | 14 | - | TRBV10-3 | CAISESGATGELFF | TGTGCCATCAGTGAGTCGGGAGCAACAGGGGAGCTGTTTTTT
TRBJ2-7 | TRBD1 | 17 | once | TRBV25-1 | CASSEYGMTGGPYEQYF | TGTGCCAGCAGTGAATACGGGATGACAGGGGGCCCCTACGAGCAGTACTTC
TRBJ1-5 | - | 13 | few | TRBV4-1 | CASSHGPNQPQHF | TGCGCCAGCAGCCACGGGCCCAATCAGCCCCAGCATTTT
TRBJ2-1 | - | 14 | few | TRBV5-1 | CASSKPRGNEEQFF | TGCGCCAGCAGCAAACCCCGAGGTAATGAGGAGCAGTTCTTC
TRBJ2-1 | - | 14 | few | TRBV5-1 | CASSPIAEINEQFF | TGCGCCAGCAGCCCTATCGCGGAGATCAATGAGCAGTTCTTC
TRBJ2-7 | - | 13 | - | TRBV18 | CASSPRGAREQYF | TGTGCCAGCTCACCACGGGGGGCGCGGGAGCAGTACTTC
TRBJ2-7 | TRBD2 | 14 | once | TRBV30 | CAWRTGTSVYEQCF | TGTGCCTGGAGAACCGGGACTAGCGTCTACGAGCAGTGCTTC
TRBJ2-1 | - | 16 | - | TRBV4-1 | CASRPTRQSLYNEQFF | TGCGCCAGCAGGCCCACGAGGCAATCCCTCTACAATGAGCAGTTCTTC
TRBJ2-7 | - | 15 | - | TRBV28 | CASLQAAGSTYEQYF | TGTGCCAGCTTGCAGGCAGCGGGCTCGACCTACGAGCAGTACTTC
TRBJ2-1 | - | 15 | - | TRBV19 | CASTPGSSSYNEQFF | TGTGCCAGTACCCCAGGGAGCAGCTCCTACAATGAGCAGTTCTTC
TRBJ1-2 | - | 11 | - | TRBV20-1 | CSARERQGYTF | TGCAGTGCTAGAGAAAGGCAAGGCTACACCTTC
TRBJ1-1 | TRBD1 | 13 | - | TRBV30 | CAWTTGLNTEAFF | TGTGCCTGGACGACAGGGCTGAACACTGAAGCTTTCTTT
TRBJ1-1 | - | 16 | - | TRBV4-3 | CASSQDLEAQNTEAFF | TGCGCCAGCAGCCAAGATTTGGAGGCGCAGAACACTGAAGCTTTCTTT
TRBJ1-1 | - | 15 | - | TRBV7-9 | CASSLRGDTDSEAFF | TGTGCCAGCAGCTTACGTGGGGACACTGACTCTGAAGCTTTCTTT
TRBJ1-5 | - | 14 | - | TRBV6-5 | CASSHNEENQPQHF | TGTGCCAGCAGTCACAACGAGGAGAATCAGCCCCAGCATTTT
TRBJ2-1 | TRBD2 | 16 | - | TRBV6-5 | CASSFSGRASYNEQFF | TGTGCCAGCAGTTTTAGCGGGAGGGCGTCCTACAATGAGCAGTTCTTC
TRBJ2-1 | TRBD1 | 14 | - | TRBV5-1 | CASRNRQGADEQFF | TGCGCCAGCAGGAATAGACAGGGGGCGGATGAGCAGTTCTTC
TRBJ2-5 | TRBD2 | 17 | - | TRBV5-6 | CASSTSGRGALQETQYF | TGTGCCAGCAGCACCTCCGGGCGGGGGGCCCTCCAAGAGACCCAGTACTTC
TRBJ2-7 | TRBD1 | 13 | - | TRBV18 | CASSPRTGDEQYF | TGTGCCAGCTCACCACGTACAGGGGACGAGCAGTACTTC
TRBJ1-1 | - | 13 | - | TRBV2 | CAINNYTRGGSFF | TGTGCCATCAACAACTATACACGGGGGGGGTCTTTCTTT
TRBJ2-5 | TRBD1 | 16 | - | TRBV25-1 | CASSPKKGRGQETQYF | TGTGCCAGCAGCCCAAAGAAGGGCAGGGGGCAAGAGACCCAGTACTTC
TRBJ2-7 | - | 14 | - | TRBV14 | CASSHQPTYNPQYF | TGTGCCAGCAGCCACCAACCGACCTACAATCCGCAGTACTTC
TRBJ2-1 | - | 15 | - | TRBV9 | CASNPRGAPYNEQFF | TGTGCCAGCAACCCCCGCGGAGCACCCTACAATGAGCAGTTCTTC
TRBJ1-1 | - | 15 | - | TRBV9 | CASSVDGTPNTEAFF | TGTGCCAGCAGCGTAGACGGGACTCCAAACACTGAAGCTTTCTTT
TRBJ2-3 | - | 13 | - | TRBV10-1 | CASSELGPDTQYF | TGCGCCAGCAGTGAGCTGGGGCCAGATACGCAATATTTT
TRBJ2-1 | - | 12 | - | TRBV7-2 | CASSLRLHEQFF | TGTGCCAGCAGCTTACGGCTGCATGAGCAGTTCTTC
TRBJ2-2 | - | 15 | - | TRBV5-1 | CASGLRDSKTGELFF | TGCGCCAGCGGCCTCCGGGACTCCAAGACCGGGGAGCTGTTTTTT
TRBJ1-1 | TRBD1 | 14 | - | TRBV2 | CASTTQGAGTEAFF | TGTGCCAGCACCACACAGGGGGCCGGGACTGAAGCTTTCTTT
TRBJ1-5 | TRBD1 | 16 | - | TRBV19 | CASSSQVRGYVQPQHF | TGTGCCAGTAGTAGCCAGGTCAGGGGGTATGTTCAGCCCCAGCATTTT
TRBJ2-1 | TRBD2 | 16 | - | TRBV9 | CASSVKLAESYNEQFF | TGTGCCAGCAGCGTAAAACTAGCGGAGTCCTACAATGAGCAGTTCTTC